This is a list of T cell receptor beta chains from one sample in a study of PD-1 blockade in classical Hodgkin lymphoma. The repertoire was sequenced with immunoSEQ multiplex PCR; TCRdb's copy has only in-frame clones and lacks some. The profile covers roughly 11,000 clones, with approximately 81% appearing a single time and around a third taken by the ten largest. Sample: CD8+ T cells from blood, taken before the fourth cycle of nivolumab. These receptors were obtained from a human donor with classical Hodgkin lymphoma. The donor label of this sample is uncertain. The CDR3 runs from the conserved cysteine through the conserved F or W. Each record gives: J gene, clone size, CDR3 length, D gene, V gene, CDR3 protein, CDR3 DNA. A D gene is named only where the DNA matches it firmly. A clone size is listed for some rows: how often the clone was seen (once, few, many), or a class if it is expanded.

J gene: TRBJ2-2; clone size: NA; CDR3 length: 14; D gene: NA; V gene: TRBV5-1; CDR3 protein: CASSLLVKSVELFF; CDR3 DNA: TGCGCCAGCAGCTTGCTAGTAAAATCAGTCGAGCTGTTTTTT
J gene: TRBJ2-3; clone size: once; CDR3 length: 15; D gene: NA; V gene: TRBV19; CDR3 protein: CASSIGASPPDTQYF; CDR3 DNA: TGTGCCAGTAGTATAGGTGCCTCCCCCCCAGATACGCAGTATTTT
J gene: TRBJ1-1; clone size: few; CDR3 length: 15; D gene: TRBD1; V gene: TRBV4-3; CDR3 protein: CASSQAGTGKTEAFF; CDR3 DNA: TGCGCCAGCAGCCAAGCCGGGACAGGGAAGACTGAAGCTTTCTTT
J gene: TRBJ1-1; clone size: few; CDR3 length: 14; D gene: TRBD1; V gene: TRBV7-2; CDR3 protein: CASSLEGTGYEAFF; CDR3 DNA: TGTGCCAGCAGCTTAGAGGGGACAGGCTACGAAGCTTTCTTT
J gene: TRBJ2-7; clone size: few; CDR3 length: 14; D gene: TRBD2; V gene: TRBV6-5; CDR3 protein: CASSYAGGPPEQYF; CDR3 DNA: TGTGCCAGCAGTTATGCGGGAGGGCCCCCTGAGCAGTACTTC
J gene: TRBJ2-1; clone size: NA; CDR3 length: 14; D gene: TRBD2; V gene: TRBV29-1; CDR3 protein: CSVEGLAGELEEFF; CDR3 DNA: TGCAGCGTTGAGGGACTAGCGGGAGAGTTAGAAGAGTTCTTC
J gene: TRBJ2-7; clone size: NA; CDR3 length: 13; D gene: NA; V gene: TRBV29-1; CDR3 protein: CSVQGSKIGEQYF; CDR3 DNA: TGCAGCGTCCAGGGAAGCAAAATAGGGGAGCAGTACTTC
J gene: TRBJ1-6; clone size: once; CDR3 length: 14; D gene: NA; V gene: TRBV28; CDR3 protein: CASSLGILGSPLHF; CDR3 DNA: TGTGCCAGCAGTTTGGGGATTTTGGGCTCACCCCTCCACTTT
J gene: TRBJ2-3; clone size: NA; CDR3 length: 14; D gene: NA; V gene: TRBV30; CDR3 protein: CAWSVQGYTDTQYF; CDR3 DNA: TGTGCCTGGAGTGTACAAGGGTACACAGATACGCAGTATTTT
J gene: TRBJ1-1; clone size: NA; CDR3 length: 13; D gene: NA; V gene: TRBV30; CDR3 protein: CAWSLGAHTEAFF; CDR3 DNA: TGTGCCTGGAGTTTGGGGGCGCACACTGAAGCTTTCTTT
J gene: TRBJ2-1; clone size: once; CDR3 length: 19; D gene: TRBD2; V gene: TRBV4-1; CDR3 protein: CASSRTGTSGSGSYNEQFF; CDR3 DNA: TGCGCCAGCAGCCGAACCGGGACTAGCGGGAGTGGTTCCTACAATGAGCAGTTCTTC
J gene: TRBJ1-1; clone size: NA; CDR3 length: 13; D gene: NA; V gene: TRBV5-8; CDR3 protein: CASSLLGSTEAFF; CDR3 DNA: TGTGCCAGCAGCTTGCTCGGGAGCACTGAAGCTTTCTTT
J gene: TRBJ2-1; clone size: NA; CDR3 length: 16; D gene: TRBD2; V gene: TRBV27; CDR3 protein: CASSLTHQRGYNEQFF; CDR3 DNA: TGTGCCAGCAGTTTGACCCACCAGCGGGGTTACAATGAGCAGTTCTTC
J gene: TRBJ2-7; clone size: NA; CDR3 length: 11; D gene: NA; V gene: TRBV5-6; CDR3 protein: CASSSTGEQYF; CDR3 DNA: TGTGCCAGCAGCTCTACAGGCGAGCAGTACTTC
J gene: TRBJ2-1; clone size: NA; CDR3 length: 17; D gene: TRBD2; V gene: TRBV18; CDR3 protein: CASSLNSLAGAYNEQFF; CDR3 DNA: TGTGCCAGCTCACTAAACTCACTAGCGGGAGCCTACAATGAGCAGTTCTTC